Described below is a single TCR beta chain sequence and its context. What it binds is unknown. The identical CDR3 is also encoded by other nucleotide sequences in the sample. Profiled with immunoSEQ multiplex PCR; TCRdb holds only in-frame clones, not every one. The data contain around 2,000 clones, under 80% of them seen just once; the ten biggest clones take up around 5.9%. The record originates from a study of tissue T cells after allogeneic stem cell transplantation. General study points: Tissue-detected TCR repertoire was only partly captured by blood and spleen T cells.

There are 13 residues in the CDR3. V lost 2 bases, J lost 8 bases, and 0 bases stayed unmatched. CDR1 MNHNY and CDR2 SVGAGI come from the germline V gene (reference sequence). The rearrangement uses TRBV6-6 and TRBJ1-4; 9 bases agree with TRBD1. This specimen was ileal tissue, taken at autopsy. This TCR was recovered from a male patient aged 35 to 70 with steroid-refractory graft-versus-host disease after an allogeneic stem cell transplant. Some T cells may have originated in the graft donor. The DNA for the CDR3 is TGTGCCAGCAGTTACGGGACAGGGGAAAAACTGTTTTTT. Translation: CASSYGTGEKLFF.